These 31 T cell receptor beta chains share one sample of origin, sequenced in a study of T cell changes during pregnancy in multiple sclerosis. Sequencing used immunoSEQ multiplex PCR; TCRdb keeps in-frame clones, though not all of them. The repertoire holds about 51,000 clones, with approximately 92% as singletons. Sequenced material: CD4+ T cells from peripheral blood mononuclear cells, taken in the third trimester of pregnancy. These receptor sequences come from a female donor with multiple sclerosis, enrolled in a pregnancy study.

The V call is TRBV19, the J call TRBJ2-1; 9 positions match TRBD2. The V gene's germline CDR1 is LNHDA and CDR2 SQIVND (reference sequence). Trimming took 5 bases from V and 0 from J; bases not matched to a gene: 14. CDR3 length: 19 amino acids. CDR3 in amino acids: CASSSTALAGGSSYNEQFF. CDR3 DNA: TGTGCCAGTAGTTCTACCGCACTAGCGGGCGGGAGCTCCTACAATGAGCAGTTCTTC.

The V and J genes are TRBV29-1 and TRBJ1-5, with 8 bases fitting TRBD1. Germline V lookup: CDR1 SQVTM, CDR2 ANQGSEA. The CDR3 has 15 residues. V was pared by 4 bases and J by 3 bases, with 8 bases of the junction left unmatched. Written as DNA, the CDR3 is TGCAGCGTTGTTGTTGCAGGGGGCAACAATCAGCCCCAGCATTTT. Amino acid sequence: CSVVVAGGNNQPQHF. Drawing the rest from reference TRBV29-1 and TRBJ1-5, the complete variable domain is SAVISQKPSRDICQRGTSLTIQCQVDSQVTMMFWYRQQPGQSLTLIATANQGSEATYESGFVIDKFPISRPNLTFSTLTVSNMSPEDSSIYLCSVVVAGGNNQPQHFGDGTRLSIL.

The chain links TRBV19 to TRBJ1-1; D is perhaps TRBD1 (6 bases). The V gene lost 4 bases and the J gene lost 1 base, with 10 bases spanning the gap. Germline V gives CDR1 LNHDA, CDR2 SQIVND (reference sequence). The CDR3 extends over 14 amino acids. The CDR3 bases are TGTGCCAGTAGTACGGACAGCCAGAACACTGAAGCTTTCTTT. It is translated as CASSTDSQNTEAFF.

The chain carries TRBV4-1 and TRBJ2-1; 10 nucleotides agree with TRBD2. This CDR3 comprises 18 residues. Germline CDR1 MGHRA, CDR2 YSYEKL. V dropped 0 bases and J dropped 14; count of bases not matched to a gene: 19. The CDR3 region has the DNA TGCGCCAGCAGCCAAGAGTCGAAGTGGAGCGGGAGGGCCGGAGTAGAGTTCTTC. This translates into CASSQESKWSGRAGVEFF.

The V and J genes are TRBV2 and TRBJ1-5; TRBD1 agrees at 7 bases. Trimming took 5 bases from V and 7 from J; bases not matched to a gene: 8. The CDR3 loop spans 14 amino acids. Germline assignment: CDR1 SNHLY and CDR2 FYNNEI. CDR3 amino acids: CASSPDRVRQPQHF. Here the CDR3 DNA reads TGTGCCAGCAGTCCAGACAGGGTCAGGCAGCCCCAGCATTTT.

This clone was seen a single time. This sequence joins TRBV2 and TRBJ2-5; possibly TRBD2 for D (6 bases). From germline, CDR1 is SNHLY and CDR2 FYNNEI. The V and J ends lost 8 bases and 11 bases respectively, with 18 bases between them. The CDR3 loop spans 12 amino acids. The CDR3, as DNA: TGTGCCAGCGCGACTGGAGGGTGGGAGCAGTACTTC. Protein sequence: CASATGGWEQYF.

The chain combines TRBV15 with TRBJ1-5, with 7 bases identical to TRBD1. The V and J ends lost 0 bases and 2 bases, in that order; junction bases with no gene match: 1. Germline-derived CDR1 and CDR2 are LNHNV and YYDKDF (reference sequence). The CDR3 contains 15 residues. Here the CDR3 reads CATSREGTGNQPQHF. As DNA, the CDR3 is TGTGCCACCAGCAGAGAAGGGACAGGCAATCAGCCCCAGCATTTT.

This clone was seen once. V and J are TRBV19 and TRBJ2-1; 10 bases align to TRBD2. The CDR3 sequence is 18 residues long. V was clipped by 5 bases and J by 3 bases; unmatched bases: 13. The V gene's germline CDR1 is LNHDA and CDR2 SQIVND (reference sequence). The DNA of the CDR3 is TGTGCCAGTAGTCAGGAAGGGGTGGGACTAGCGATCTACAATGAGCAGTTCTTC. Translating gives CASSQEGVGLAIYNEQFF.

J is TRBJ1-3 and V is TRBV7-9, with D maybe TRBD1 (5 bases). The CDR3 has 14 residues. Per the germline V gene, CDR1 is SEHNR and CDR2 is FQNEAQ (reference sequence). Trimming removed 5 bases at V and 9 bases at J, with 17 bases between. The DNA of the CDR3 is TGTGCCAGCAGCCCTGGGAGGGGATCCGTCACCATATATTTT. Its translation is CASSPGRGSVTIYF.

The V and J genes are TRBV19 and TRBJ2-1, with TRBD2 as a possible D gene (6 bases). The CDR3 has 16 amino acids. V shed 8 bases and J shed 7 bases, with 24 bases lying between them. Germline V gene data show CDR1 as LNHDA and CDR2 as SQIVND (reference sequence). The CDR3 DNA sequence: TGTGCCAGTTCGGGTGAAGGTAAAGCGGGCCCTAATGAGCAGTTCTTC. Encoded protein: CASSGEGKAGPNEQFF.

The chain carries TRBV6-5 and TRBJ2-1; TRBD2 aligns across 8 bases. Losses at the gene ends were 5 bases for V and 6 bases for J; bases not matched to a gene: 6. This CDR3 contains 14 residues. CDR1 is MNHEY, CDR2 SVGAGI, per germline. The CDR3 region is CASSPLAVGNEQFF. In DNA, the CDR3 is TGTGCCAGCAGTCCACTAGCGGTGGGCAATGAGCAGTTCTTC.

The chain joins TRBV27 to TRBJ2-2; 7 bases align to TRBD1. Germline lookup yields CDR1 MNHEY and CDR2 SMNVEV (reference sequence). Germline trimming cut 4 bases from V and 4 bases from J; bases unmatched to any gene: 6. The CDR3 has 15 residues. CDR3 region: CASSSGPGGTGELFF. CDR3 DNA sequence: TGTGCCAGCAGTTCAGGACCAGGGGGCACCGGGGAGCTGTTTTTT.

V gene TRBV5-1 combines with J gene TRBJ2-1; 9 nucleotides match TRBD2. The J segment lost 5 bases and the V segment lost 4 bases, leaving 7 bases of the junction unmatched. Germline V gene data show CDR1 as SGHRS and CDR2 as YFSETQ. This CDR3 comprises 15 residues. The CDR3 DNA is TGCGCCAGCAGCCCGGCTAGCGGGACCCACAATGAGCAGTTCTTC. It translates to CASSPASGTHNEQFF.

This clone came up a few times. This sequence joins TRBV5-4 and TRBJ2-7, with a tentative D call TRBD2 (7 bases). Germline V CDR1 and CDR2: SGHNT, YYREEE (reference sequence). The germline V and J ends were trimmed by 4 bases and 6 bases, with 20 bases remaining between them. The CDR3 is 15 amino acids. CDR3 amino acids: CASSLLEGGGIEQYF. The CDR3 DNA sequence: TGTGCCAGCAGCCTCTTGGAGGGGGGAGGGATCGAGCAGTACTTC.

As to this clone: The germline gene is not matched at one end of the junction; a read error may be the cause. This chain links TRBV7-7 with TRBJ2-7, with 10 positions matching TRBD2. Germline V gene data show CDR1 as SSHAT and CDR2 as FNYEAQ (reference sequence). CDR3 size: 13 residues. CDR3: CASSLAAGGEQYF. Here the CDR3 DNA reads TGTGCTAGCAGCTTAGCAGCGGGGGGGGAGCAGTACTTC.

CDR3 protein: CASSTLGQSLINEQFF. DNA for the CDR3: TGTGCCAGTTCCACCCTGGGACAGTCTTTGATCAATGAGCAGTTCTTC. V gene TRBV19 combines with J gene TRBJ2-1; 7 bases align to TRBD1. V was pared by 8 bases and J by 6 bases, with 16 bases of the junction left unmatched. This CDR3 contains 16 residues. The V gene's germline CDR1 is LNHDA and CDR2 SQIVND (reference sequence).

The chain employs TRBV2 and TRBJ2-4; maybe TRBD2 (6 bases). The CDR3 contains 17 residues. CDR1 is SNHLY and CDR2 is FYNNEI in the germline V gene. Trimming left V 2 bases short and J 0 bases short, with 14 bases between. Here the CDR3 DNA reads TGTGCCAGCAGTGAATCGGGAGATAGAATAGCCAAAAACATTCAGTACTTC. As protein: CASSESGDRIAKNIQYF.

The CDR3 is CARSRDSSYEQYF. The CDR3 coding sequence is TGTGCCAGAAGCCGGGACAGCTCCTACGAGCAGTACTTC. The V gene is TRBV7-5, the J gene TRBJ2-7; TRBD1, as called in the table, went unchecked against the DNA. TRBV7-5 is an annotated pseudogene. The CDR3 length is 13 residues.

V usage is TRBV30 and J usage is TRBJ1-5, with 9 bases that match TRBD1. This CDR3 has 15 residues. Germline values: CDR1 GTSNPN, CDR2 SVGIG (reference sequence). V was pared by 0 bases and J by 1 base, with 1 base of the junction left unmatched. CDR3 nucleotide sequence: TGTGCCTGGAGTGTAGGGACAGGGAGCAATCAGCCCCAGCATTTT. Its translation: CAWSVGTGSNQPQHF. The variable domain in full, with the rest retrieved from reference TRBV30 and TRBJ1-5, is SQTIHQWPATLVQPVGSPLSLECTVEGTSNPNLYWYRQAAGRGLQLLFYSVGIGQISSEVPQNLSASRPQDRQFILSSKKLLLSDSGFYLCAWSVGTGSNQPQHFGDGTRLSIL.

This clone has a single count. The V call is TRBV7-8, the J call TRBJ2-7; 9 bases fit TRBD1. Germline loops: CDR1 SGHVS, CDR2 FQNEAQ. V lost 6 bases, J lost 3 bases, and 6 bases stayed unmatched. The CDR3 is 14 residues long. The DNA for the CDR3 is TGTGCCAGCAGTTTCGGACAGGGGAACTACGAGCAGTACTTC. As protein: CASSFGQGNYEQYF.

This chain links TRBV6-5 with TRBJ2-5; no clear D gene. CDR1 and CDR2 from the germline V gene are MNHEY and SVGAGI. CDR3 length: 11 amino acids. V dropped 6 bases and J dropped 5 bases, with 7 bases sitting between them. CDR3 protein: CASSLDETQYF. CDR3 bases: TGTGCCAGCAGCCTAGACGAGACCCAGTACTTC.

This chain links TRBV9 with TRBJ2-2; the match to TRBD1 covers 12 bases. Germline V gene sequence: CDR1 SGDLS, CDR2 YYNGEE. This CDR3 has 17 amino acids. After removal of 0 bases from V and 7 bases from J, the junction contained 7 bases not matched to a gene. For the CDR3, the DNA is TGTGCCAGCAGCGTAGCTCCGGGACAGGGGGCGTACGGGGAGCTGTTTTTT. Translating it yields CASSVAPGQGAYGELFF.

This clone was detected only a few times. CDR3 coding DNA: TGTGCCAGCGGGACTAGCGGGAGGGATACGCAGTATTTT. It translates to CASGTSGRDTQYF. The chain combines TRBV19 with TRBJ2-3; 15 bases are shared with TRBD2. V lost 9 bases, J lost 6 bases, and 1 base stayed unmatched. The CDR3 totals 13 residues. CDR1 and CDR2 from the germline V gene are LNHDA and SQIVND (reference sequence).

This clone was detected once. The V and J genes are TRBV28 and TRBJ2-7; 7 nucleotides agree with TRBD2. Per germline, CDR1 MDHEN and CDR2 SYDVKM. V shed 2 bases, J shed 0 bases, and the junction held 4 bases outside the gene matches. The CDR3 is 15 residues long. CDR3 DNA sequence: TGTGCCAGCAGTTTACTCCGGGAGGTCTCCTACGAGCAGTACTTC. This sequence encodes CASSLLREVSYEQYF.

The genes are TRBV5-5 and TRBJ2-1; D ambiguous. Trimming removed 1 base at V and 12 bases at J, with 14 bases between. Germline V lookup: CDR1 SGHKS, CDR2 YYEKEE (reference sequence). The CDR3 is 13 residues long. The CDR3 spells CASSLLELLGQFF. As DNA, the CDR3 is TGTGCCAGCAGCTTGCTGGAGCTCCTAGGGCAGTTCTTC.

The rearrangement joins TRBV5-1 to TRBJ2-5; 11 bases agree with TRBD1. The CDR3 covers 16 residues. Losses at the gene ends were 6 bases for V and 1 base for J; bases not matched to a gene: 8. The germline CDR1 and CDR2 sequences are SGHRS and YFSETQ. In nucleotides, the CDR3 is TGCGCCAGCAACACCGGACAGGGGGCTTTCCAAGAGACCCAGTACTTC. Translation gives CASNTGQGAFQETQYF.

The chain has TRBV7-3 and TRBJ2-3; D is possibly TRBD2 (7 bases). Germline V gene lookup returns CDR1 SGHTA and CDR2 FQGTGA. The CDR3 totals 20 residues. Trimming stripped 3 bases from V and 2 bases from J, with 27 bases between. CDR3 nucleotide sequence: TGTGCCAGCAGCTTGAGGGGGGGCCCATTCTCTAACCCCTACACAGATACGCAGTATTTT. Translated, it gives CASSLRGGPFSNPYTDTQYF.

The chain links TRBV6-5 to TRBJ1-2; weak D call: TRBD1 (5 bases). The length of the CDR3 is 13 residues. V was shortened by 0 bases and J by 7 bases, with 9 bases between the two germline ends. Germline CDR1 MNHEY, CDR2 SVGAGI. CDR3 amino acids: CASSYSTGGGYTF. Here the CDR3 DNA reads TGTGCCAGCAGTTACTCGACGGGGGGTGGCTACACCTTC.

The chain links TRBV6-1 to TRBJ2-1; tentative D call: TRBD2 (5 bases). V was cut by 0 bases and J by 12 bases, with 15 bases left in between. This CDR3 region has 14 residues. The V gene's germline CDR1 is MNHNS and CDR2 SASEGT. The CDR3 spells CASSEAKIPEGQFF. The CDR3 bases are TGTGCCAGCAGTGAAGCTAAGATACCCGAGGGGCAGTTCTTC.

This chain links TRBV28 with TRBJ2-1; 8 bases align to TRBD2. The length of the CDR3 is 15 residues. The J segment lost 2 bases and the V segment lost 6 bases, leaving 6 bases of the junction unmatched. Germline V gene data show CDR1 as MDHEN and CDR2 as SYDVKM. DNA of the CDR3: TGTGCCAGCAGATTGCGGGAGGCGGCCTACAATGAGCAGTTCTTC. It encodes CASRLREAAYNEQFF.

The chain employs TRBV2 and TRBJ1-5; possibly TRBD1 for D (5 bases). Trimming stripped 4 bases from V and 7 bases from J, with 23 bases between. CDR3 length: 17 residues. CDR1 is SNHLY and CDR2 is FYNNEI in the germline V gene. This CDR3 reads CASSGGGNSFFGQPQHF. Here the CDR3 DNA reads TGTGCCAGCAGTGGGGGCGGTAATAGCTTCTTCGGGCAGCCCCAGCATTTT.